This T cell receptor (beta chain) is from a study of cytomegalovirus exposure and HLA in healthy donors. The V end lost 1 base, the J end lost 0 bases, and 13 bases lay between the germline ends. The germline V gene encodes CDR1 MGHDK and CDR2 SYGVNS. The CDR3 sequence is 16 residues long. Clones were read by immunoSEQ multiplex PCR, and TCRdb kept only the in-frame ones, dropping some. The repertoire holds hundreds of thousands of clones, with around 86% as singletons. This clone was detected once. The chain joins TRBV25-1 to TRBJ2-7; possible D gene TRBD2, 6 bases. This sequence originates from a woman aged 18-29 years in good health and CMV-seronegative. Sequenced material: PBMCs. CDR3 in amino acids: CASSESRASASYEQYF. CDR3 bases: TGTGCCAGCAGTGAATCCCGGGCTAGCGCCTCCTACGAGCAGTACTTC.